This T cell receptor beta chain emerged from a study of technical replicates of blood from a handful of donors. Using immunoSEQ multiplex PCR, the repertoire was profiled, and TCRdb retains in-frame clones only, with some absent. The sample shows about 100,000 clones, approximately 94% of them seen only once. The CDR3 length is 17 residues. Germline loops: CDR1 MGHRA, CDR2 YSYEKL. Trimming took 1 base from V and 5 from J; bases not matched to a gene: 8. The sequenced sample was T cells isolated from PBMCs. The chain employs TRBV4-1 and TRBJ1-6; 7 positions match TRBD1. The sequence was obtained from a human donor in good health. The CDR3 DNA sequence: TGCGCCAGCAGCCAAGGGGACAGACAGGCCAATAATTCACCCCTCCACTTT. As protein: CASSQGDRQANNSPLHF.